The T cell receptor beta chain described here comes from a study of blood T cell repertoires in COVID-19. The overall study: Specimens from acute and convalescent COVID-19 originated in the United States, Italy and Spain.

Germline CDR1 SEHNR, CDR2 FQNEAQ (reference sequence). This CDR3 is built from 16 residues. With 5 bases removed from V and 4 bases from J, the gap between germline ends came to 19 bases. Data came from immunoSEQ multiplex PCR; TCRdb stores just in-frame clones and leaves some out. This sample yields 150,000 to 180,000 clones, of which about four fifths are seen a single time; about 29% belongs to the top ten. The material sequenced was peripheral blood. This receptor was obtained from a woman aged 55-75 years with acute or convalescent COVID-19. The rearrangement joins TRBV7-9 to TRBJ2-3; D perhaps matches TRBD2 (5 bases). The CDR3 DNA reads TGTGCCAGCAGCCCTATTCCCCTGACTAAATCAGATACGCAGTATTTT. Translated: CASSPIPLTKSDTQYF.